This TCR beta chain was obtained from a study of Ad26.COV2.S vaccination and SARS-CoV-2 variants. Study overall: Ad26.COV2.S, an intramuscular injection, was given once or twice 56 days apart.

Treatment defined: around 19 received Ad26.COV2.S at low or high dose, single or two shots; about 5 received placebo; per-sample allocation not given. The samples were gathered on day 63 after the first injection of vaccine or placebo. This clone has more than one count but fewer than ten. This table comes from immunoSEQ multiplex PCR, and its TCRdb copy is limited to in-frame clones, with some not included. The table records around 320,000 clones, around four fifths of them present only once. Germline lookup yields CDR1 SGDLS and CDR2 YYNGEE. Unmatched junction bases numbered 7, after V lost 3 bases and J lost 8 bases. The CDR3 has 15 amino acids.

The source is a person between 18 and 60 years old who received the Ad26.COV2.S COVID-19 vaccine or a placebo. V gene TRBV9 combines with J gene TRBJ1-4; 10 bases match TRBD1. Source: peripheral blood, taken in a trial of Ad26.COV2.S vaccine versus placebo. This CDR3 is CASSAPGTGEEKLFF. CDR3 sequence (DNA): TGTGCCAGCAGCGCGCCCGGGACAGGGGAGGAAAAACTGTTTTTT.